These 18 T cell receptor beta chains originate from one sample sequenced in a study of shared clonotypes between healthy human individuals. Some clones are missing from TCRdb's copy, which holds only in-frame ones; the method was immunoSEQ multiplex PCR. The data hold roughly 490,000 clones, with about 79% observed a single time. The sequencing input was PBMCs. The receptors were sampled from a woman in her forties in good health. Some clones in this sample may be carry-over from other donors' samples.

This clone has more than one count but fewer than ten. The chain combines TRBV7-2 with TRBJ2-7; no reliable D call. Germline V gives CDR1 SGHTA, CDR2 FQGNSA. Trimming removed 5 bases from V and 3 bases from J, with 8 bases in between. CDR3 length: 12 residues. This CDR3 is CASSTYSYEQYF. The CDR3 coding sequence is TGTGCCAGCAGCACTTACAGCTACGAGCAGTACTTC.

The genes are TRBV4-2 and TRBJ2-7; 11 positions match TRBD2. The junction had 7 bases not matched to a gene; V was cut back by 4 bases and J by 5 bases. The CDR3 is 15 residues long. Germline V gene sequence: CDR1 LGHNA, CDR2 YNFKEQ. DNA of the CDR3: TGTGCCAGCAGCCTTCGACTAGCGGGATTGAACGAGCAGTACTTC. It is translated as CASSLRLAGLNEQYF.

The chain joins TRBV18 to TRBJ1-1; D is unclear. Germline V gives CDR1 KGHSH, CDR2 LQKENI. This CDR3 comprises 15 residues. V was clipped by 6 bases and J by 1 base, with 15 bases between them. CDR3 protein: CASSLNRGPNTEAFF. The CDR3, as DNA: TGTGCCAGCTCTCTCAATAGAGGGCCGAACACTGAAGCTTTCTTT. Together with reference TRBV18 and TRBJ1-1, the CDR3 gives the full variable domain: NAGVMQNPRHLVRRRGQEARLRCSPMKGHSHVYWYRQLPEEGLKFMVYLQKENIIDESGMPKERFSAEFPKEGPSILRIQQVVRGDSAAYFCASSLNRGPNTEAFFGQGTRLTVV.

Only a few counts were recorded for this clone. This chain uses TRBV28 with TRBJ2-7, with TRBD2 matching over 9 bases. The J segment lost 4 bases and the V segment lost 5 bases, leaving 3 bases of the junction unmatched. The CDR3 spans 13 residues. CDR1 and CDR2 (germline): MDHEN, SYDVKM. In nucleotides, the CDR3 is TGTGCCAGCAGTCGGCTAGCGGGGTACGAGCAGTACTTC. This sequence encodes CASSRLAGYEQYF.

The V call is TRBV25-1, the J call TRBJ2-5; D not resolved. The CDR3 is 16 residues long. Germline V CDR1 and CDR2: MGHDK, SYGVNS. Trimming pared 1 base from V and 9 bases from J, leaving 21 bases between. The CDR3 coding sequence is TGTGCCAGCAGTGAATTAACAGAAGATCCCTCAAGAGCCCAGTACTTC. Translated, it gives CASSELTEDPSRAQYF.

The chain uses TRBV7-2 and TRBJ1-4; D gene uncertain. This CDR3 region has 14 residues. CDR1 SGHTA and CDR2 FQGNSA come from the germline V gene. Deletions cut 1 base from V and 5 bases from J, with 8 bases between. This CDR3 is CASSLGQSNEKLFF. DNA of the CDR3: TGTGCCAGCAGCTTAGGACAATCCAATGAAAAACTGTTTTTT.

This rearrangement joins TRBV5-1 to TRBJ2-1; 11 bases agree with TRBD2. The germline CDR1 and CDR2 sequences are SGHRS and YFSETQ. V trimming: 7 bases; J trimming: 1 base; junction bases outside the gene matches: 10. The CDR3 sequence is 17 residues long. The CDR3 region is CASQSTLAGESYNEQFF. CDR3 nucleotides: TGCGCCAGCCAGTCTACACTAGCGGGAGAATCCTACAATGAGCAGTTCTTC.

The genes are TRBV10-3 and TRBJ2-5, with 8 positions matching TRBD1. Germline V gene data show CDR1 as ENHRY and CDR2 as SYGVKD. CDR3 length: 14 amino acids. With V trimmed by 6 bases and J by 0 bases, 3 bases remained unmatched. CDR3 loop: CAIRAGGNQETQYF. Here the CDR3 DNA reads TGTGCCATCAGGGCAGGGGGCAACCAAGAGACCCAGTACTTC.

This clone was observed a handful of times. The chain combines TRBV19 with TRBJ1-2; D not resolved. The germline CDR1 and CDR2 sequences are LNHDA and SQIVND (reference sequence). Trimming removed 3 bases at V and 5 bases at J, with 4 bases between. The CDR3 consists of 11 residues. The CDR3 DNA reads as TGTGCCAGTAGTATCGCATATGGCTACACCTTC. It specifies CASSIAYGYTF.

The CDR3 protein is CAISGGLADEQYF. The CDR3 DNA reads TGTGCCATCAGTGGCGGACTAGCGGACGAGCAGTACTTC. This chain connects TRBV10-3 to TRBJ2-7, with TRBD2 matching 10 bases. Germline V gene data show CDR1 as ENHRY and CDR2 as SYGVKD. The CDR3 sequence is 13 residues long. The trim removed 4 bases at V and 5 bases at J, leaving 2 bases unmatched.

This chain links TRBV28 with TRBJ1-2; the D is unclear. This CDR3 is built from 15 residues. Germline CDR1 MDHEN, CDR2 SYDVKM. Trimming pared 3 bases from V and 2 bases from J, leaving 13 bases between. The CDR3 region is CASSFGSFGNYGYTF. DNA for the CDR3: TGTGCCAGCAGTTTTGGGTCCTTCGGAAACTATGGCTACACCTTC.

The chain links TRBV18 to TRBJ1-2, with D possibly matching TRBD1 (5 bases). The germline gives CDR1 KGHSH, CDR2 LQKENI. Trimming removed 3 bases from V and 5 bases from J, with 10 bases in between. The CDR3 consists of 13 residues. The CDR3 DNA follows: TGTGCCAGCTCACCGGGGGTATCTTATGGCTACACCTTC. This translates into CASSPGVSYGYTF. The complete variable domain, with remaining parts taken from reference TRBV18 and TRBJ1-2, reads NAGVMQNPRHLVRRRGQEARLRCSPMKGHSHVYWYRQLPEEGLKFMVYLQKENIIDESGMPKERFSAEFPKEGPSILRIQQVVRGDSAAYFCASSPGVSYGYTFGSGTRLTVV.

As for this clone: One base separates it from a far larger clone, so it is likely a read error. V gene TRBV27 combines with J gene TRBJ2-1; no clear D gene. The germline gives CDR1 MNHEY, CDR2 SMNVEV (reference sequence). This CDR3 comprises 17 residues. CDR3 amino acids: CASSLLGFYGSYNEQLF. The CDR3 bases are TGTGCCAGCAGTTTACTGGGATTCTACGGCTCCTACAATGAGCAGCTCTTC.

V usage is TRBV28 and J usage is TRBJ2-7; D is unresolved. V lost 9 bases to trimming and J lost 0 bases, with 9 bases between them. This CDR3 has 12 residues. Germline lookup yields CDR1 MDHEN and CDR2 SYDVKM. In DNA, the CDR3 is TGTGCCAGTGAGAAGAGCTCCTACGAGCAGTACTTC. It translates to CASEKSSYEQYF. The full variable domain, completed using reference TRBV28 and TRBJ2-7, is DVKVTQSSRYLVKRTGEKVFLECVQDMDHENMFWYRQDPGLGLRLIYFSYDVKMKEKGDIPEGYSVSREKKERFSLILESASTNQTSMYLCASEKSSYEQYFGPGTRLTVT.

The V and J genes are TRBV6-6 and TRBJ2-2, with D uncertain. In germline, CDR1 is MNHNY, CDR2 SVGAGI (reference sequence). The length of the CDR3 is 13 residues. V lost 5 bases, J lost 0 bases, and 4 bases lay in between. The CDR3 nucleotides read TGTGCCAGCAGTGATACGAACACCGGGGAGCTGTTTTTT. It encodes CASSDTNTGELFF.

The chain joins TRBV28 to TRBJ2-7; D ambiguous. The germline V and J ends were trimmed by 6 bases and 0 bases, with 9 bases remaining between them. The CDR3 has 13 residues. From germline, CDR1 is MDHEN and CDR2 SYDVKM. CDR3: CASSSPASYEQYF. The CDR3 DNA follows: TGTGCCAGCAGCTCTCCCGCCTCCTACGAGCAGTACTTC.

The chain combines TRBV28 with TRBJ2-5, with 11 bases fitting TRBD2. The CDR3 spans 17 residues. Germline values: CDR1 MDHEN, CDR2 SYDVKM. Germline trimming cut 1 base from V and 2 bases from J; bases unmatched to any gene: 6. The CDR3 here is CASSLLVGTSGQETQYF. Written as DNA, the CDR3 is TGTGCCAGCAGTTTATTAGTAGGGACTAGCGGACAAGAGACCCAGTACTTC.

The rearrangement uses TRBV11-2 and TRBJ2-3; possible D gene TRBD2, 5 bases. V dropped 5 bases and J dropped 1 base, with 7 bases sitting between them. Germline V gene data show CDR1 as SGHAT and CDR2 as FQNNGV. CDR3 length equals 13 residues. CDR3 nucleotides: TGTGCCAGCAGCGGTAGCGGCACAGATACGCAGTATTTT. This translates into CASSGSGTDTQYF.